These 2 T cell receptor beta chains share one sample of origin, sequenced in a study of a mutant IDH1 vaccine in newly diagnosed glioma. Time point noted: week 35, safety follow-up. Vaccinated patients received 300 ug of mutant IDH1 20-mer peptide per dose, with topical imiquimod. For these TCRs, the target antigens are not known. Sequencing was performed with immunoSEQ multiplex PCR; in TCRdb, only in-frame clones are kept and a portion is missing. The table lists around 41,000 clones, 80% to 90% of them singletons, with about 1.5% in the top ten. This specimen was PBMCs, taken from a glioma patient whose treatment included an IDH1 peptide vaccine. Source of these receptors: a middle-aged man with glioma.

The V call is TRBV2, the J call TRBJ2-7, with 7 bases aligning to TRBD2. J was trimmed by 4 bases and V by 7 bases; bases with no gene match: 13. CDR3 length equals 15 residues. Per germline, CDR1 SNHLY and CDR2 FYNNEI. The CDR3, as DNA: TGTGCCAGCAAGGGAACGAGCGGGGCCCCTTACGAGCAGTACTTC. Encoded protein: CASKGTSGAPYEQYF. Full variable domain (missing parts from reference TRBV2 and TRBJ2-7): EPEVTQTPSHQVTQMGQEVILRCVPISNHLYFYWYRQILGQKVEFLVSFYNNEISEKSEIFDDQFSVERPDGSNFTLKIRSTKLEDSAMYFCASKGTSGAPYEQYFGPGTRLTVT.

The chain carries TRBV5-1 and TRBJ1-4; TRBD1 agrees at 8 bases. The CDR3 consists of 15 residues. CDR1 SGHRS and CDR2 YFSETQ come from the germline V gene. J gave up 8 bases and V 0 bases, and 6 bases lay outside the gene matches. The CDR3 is CASSLAKTGVEKLFF. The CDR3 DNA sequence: TGCGCCAGCAGCTTGGCCAAGACAGGGGTGGAAAAACTGTTTTTT. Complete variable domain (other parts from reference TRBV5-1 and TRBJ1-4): KAGVTQTPRYLIKTRGQQVTLSCSPISGHRSVSWYQQTPGQGLQFLFEYFSETQRNKGNFPGRFSGRQFSNSRSEMNVSTLELGDSALYLCASSLAKTGVEKLFFGSGTQLSVL.